This T cell receptor (beta chain) was sequenced for a study of blood T cell repertoires in COVID-19. Germline V lookup: CDR1 SGHTA, CDR2 FQGTGA. This CDR3 comprises 14 residues. Trimming pared 2 bases from V and 1 base from J, leaving 8 bases between. The assay was immunoSEQ multiplex PCR, and TCRdb's table has in-frame clones only and misses some. Among roughly 140,000 clones listed, over 80% were seen once. Cohort allocation depended upon clinical history that participants reported. The TCR comes from a woman aged 45-59 years who had been exposed to COVID-19. Sequencing was done on a sample of PBMCs or T cells enriched from blood (not recorded which). This rearrangement joins TRBV7-3 to TRBJ1-2; D is undetermined. CDR3 sequence (DNA): TGTGCCAGCAGCTTAGGGCCAAATAACTATGGCTACACCTTC. This encodes CASSLGPNNYGYTF.